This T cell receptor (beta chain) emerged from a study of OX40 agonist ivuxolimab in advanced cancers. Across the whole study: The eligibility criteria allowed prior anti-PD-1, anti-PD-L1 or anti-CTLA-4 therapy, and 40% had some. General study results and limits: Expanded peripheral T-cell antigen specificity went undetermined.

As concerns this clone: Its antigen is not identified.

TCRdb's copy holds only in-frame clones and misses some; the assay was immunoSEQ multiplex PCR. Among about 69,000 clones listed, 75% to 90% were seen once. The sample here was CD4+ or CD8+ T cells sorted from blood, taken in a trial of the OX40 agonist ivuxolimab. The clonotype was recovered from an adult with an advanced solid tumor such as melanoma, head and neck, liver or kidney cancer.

CDR3 region: CASSLELGNSPLHF. The CDR3 nucleotides are TGTGCCAGCAGCTTAGAGTTGGGTAATTCACCCCTCCACTTT. The gene calls are TRBV7-4 and TRBJ1-6; D not resolved. CDR3 length: 14 residues. The germline gives CDR1 SGHVT, CDR2 SQSDAQ. V was trimmed by 1 base and J by 6 bases, leaving 7 bases between them.